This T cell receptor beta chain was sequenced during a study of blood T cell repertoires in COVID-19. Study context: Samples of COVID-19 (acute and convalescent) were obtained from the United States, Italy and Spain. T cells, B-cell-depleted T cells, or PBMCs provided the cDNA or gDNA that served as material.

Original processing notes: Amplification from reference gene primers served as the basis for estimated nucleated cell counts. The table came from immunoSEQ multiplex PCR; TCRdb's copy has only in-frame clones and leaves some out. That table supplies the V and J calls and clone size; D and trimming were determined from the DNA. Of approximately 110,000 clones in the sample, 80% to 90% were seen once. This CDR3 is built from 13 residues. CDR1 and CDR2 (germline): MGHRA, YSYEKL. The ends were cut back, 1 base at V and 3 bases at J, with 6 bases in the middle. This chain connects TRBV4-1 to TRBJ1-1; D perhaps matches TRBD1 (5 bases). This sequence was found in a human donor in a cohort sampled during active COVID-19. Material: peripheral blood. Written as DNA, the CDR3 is TGCGCCAGCAGCCAAGCAGGGTACACTGAAGCTTTCTTT. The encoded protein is CASSQAGYTEAFF.